Following are 18 T cell receptor beta chains from one sample sequenced in a study of blood T cell repertoires in COVID-19. The table came from immunoSEQ multiplex PCR; TCRdb's copy has only in-frame clones and leaves some out. Counted here are about 190,000 clones, around 80% occurring once; the ten biggest clones make up about 3%. The sample comprised peripheral blood. These receptors originate from an elderly woman with active or convalescent COVID-19.

The V and J genes are TRBV19 and TRBJ1-3; D uncertain. Germline-derived CDR1 and CDR2 are LNHDA and SQIVND (reference sequence). The CDR3 has 16 amino acids. Trimming took 0 bases from V and 0 from J, leaving 9 bases between them. The CDR3 reads CASSIERFHSGNTIYF. CDR3 DNA sequence: TGTGCCAGTAGTATAGAGCGGTTTCACTCTGGAAACACCATATATTTT.

The chain joins TRBV27 to TRBJ1-2, with a weak D call TRBD1 (6 bases). Germline V gene lookup returns CDR1 MNHEY and CDR2 SMNVEV (reference sequence). The ends were cut back, 4 bases at V and 6 bases at J, with 12 bases in the middle. The CDR3 is 13 amino acids. DNA of the CDR3: TGTGCCAGCAGTTCATATAGGGGGAATGGCTACACCTTC. This translates into CASSSYRGNGYTF.

The rearrangement uses TRBV6-2 or TRBV6-3 and TRBJ2-1, with D hard to call. Trimming cost V 6 bases and J 0 bases, with 12 bases left between them. This CDR3 comprises 15 residues. Germline V gene sequence: CDR1 MNHEY, CDR2 SVGEGT. The CDR3 reads CASSPVGSSYNEQFF. The CDR3 nucleotides read TGTGCCAGCAGCCCTGTGGGCAGCTCCTACAATGAGCAGTTCTTC.

This sequence joins TRBV5-1 and TRBJ1-2; D not resolved. The CDR3 has 15 amino acids. Deletions cut 4 bases from V and 0 bases from J, with 13 bases between. The germline V gene encodes CDR1 SGHRS and CDR2 YFSETQ. CDR3 DNA sequence: TGCGCCAGCAGCCCCGAGGCGTTTACTAACTATGGCTACACCTTC. This codes for CASSPEAFTNYGYTF.

The chain has TRBV7-9 and TRBJ1-3, with 8 bases fitting TRBD1. CDR1 SEHNR and CDR2 FQNEAQ come from the germline V gene (reference sequence). J lost 0 bases, V lost 5 bases, and 6 bases had no gene match. This CDR3 is built from 16 residues. The CDR3 coding sequence is TGTGCCAGCAGCCTGGGACAGGCTTACTCTGGAAACACCATATATTTT. Its protein is CASSLGQAYSGNTIYF.

This chain connects TRBV10-1 to TRBJ2-2; D is ambiguous. Germline V gene sequence: CDR1 WNHNN, CDR2 SYGVQD (reference sequence). This CDR3 region has 15 residues. The V gene lost 0 bases and the J gene lost 5 bases, with 10 bases spanning the gap. CDR3 sequence reads: CASSESIFRTGELFF. CDR3 bases: TGCGCCAGCAGTGAGTCGATCTTCCGGACCGGGGAGCTGTTTTTT.

The rearrangement joins TRBV24-1 to TRBJ2-5, with 10 bases that match TRBD1. Germline-derived CDR1 and CDR2 are KGHDR and SFDVKD. This CDR3 region has 15 residues. The ends lost 4 bases at V and 4 bases at J; junction bases unmatched: 5. CDR3 sequence (DNA): TGTGCCACCAGTGAGCGACAGGGGGCTTTAGAGACCCAGTACTTC. Its protein product is CATSERQGALETQYF.

The chain is built from TRBV3-1 (or the pseudogene TRBV3-2) and TRBJ1-1; D is undetermined. The CDR3 sequence is 12 residues long. V was shortened by 0 bases and J by 12 bases, with 11 bases between the two germline ends. CDR1 LGHDT and CDR2 YNNKEL come from the germline V gene (reference sequence). Here the CDR3 DNA reads TGTGCCAGCAGCCAAGACTTAGCCGAATCTTTCTTT. Translation: CASSQDLAESFF.

This clone was counted between two and nine times. The rearrangement links TRBV4-1 to TRBJ2-3; TRBD2 might be the D (6 bases). This CDR3 has 15 residues. Per the germline V gene, CDR1 is MGHRA and CDR2 is YSYEKL. Trimming shortened V by 0 bases and J by 3 bases, and 10 bases separated the two germline ends. The CDR3: CASSQESGRTDTQYF. CDR3 DNA: TGCGCCAGCAGCCAAGAGTCAGGGAGGACAGATACGCAGTATTTT.

This chain joins TRBV10-1 and TRBJ2-7, with 9 bases matching TRBD2. Germline CDR1 reads WNHNN; CDR2 reads SYGVQD (reference sequence). The CDR3 is 15 amino acids. V dropped 2 bases and J dropped 4; count of bases not matched to a gene: 6. The CDR3 sequence: CASSEGLAGIYEQYF. The CDR3 DNA reads as TGCGCCAGCAGTGAGGGGCTAGCGGGAATATACGAGCAGTACTTC.

The chain is built from TRBV18 and TRBJ1-1; tentatively, D is TRBD1 (5 bases). Trimming pared 2 bases from V and 0 bases from J, leaving 19 bases between. CDR3 size: 18 residues. Germline lookup yields CDR1 KGHSH and CDR2 LQKENI. The CDR3 loop is CASSPYGTSRGMNTEAFF. The CDR3 DNA sequence: TGTGCCAGCTCACCATATGGAACCAGCCGGGGGATGAACACTGAAGCTTTCTTT.

V gene TRBV13 combines with J gene TRBJ1-3; 10 positions match TRBD1. In germline, CDR1 is PRHDT, CDR2 FYEKMQ (reference sequence). This CDR3 contains 18 residues. J was trimmed by 0 bases and V by 5 bases; bases with no gene match: 10. The CDR3, as DNA: TGTGCCAGCAGCATGGGACAGGGGTCTCTATTCTCTGGAAACACCATATATTTT. Its protein product is CASSMGQGSLFSGNTIYF.

This clone was counted between two and nine times. The chain combines TRBV11-3 with TRBJ1-5; 7 bases line up with TRBD1. The CDR3 consists of 14 residues. Germline lookup yields CDR1 SGHNT and CDR2 YENEEA. J was trimmed by 6 bases and V by 3 bases; bases with no gene match: 5. In DNA, the CDR3 is TGTGCCAGCAGCTTCCTACAGGGGAGTCAGCCCCAGCATTTT. Encoded protein: CASSFLQGSQPQHF.

V is TRBV10-3 and J is TRBJ2-5, with 12 positions matching TRBD2. Germline V gene data show CDR1 as ENHRY and CDR2 as SYGVKD. The V and J ends lost 6 bases and 5 bases, in that order; junction bases with no gene match: 7. This CDR3 region has 15 residues. CDR3 amino acids: CAIRASGGARETQYF. CDR3 nucleotide sequence: TGTGCCATCAGGGCTAGCGGGGGGGCCAGGGAGACCCAGTACTTC.

The chain links TRBV9 to TRBJ1-3; 10 bases line up with TRBD1. Germline V gene data show CDR1 as SGDLS and CDR2 as YYNGEE. The CDR3 runs 17 residues. Unmatched junction bases numbered 8, after V lost 4 bases and J lost 1 base. As DNA, the CDR3 is TGTGCCAGCAGCAGCCGGGACAGGGGTCCGTCTGGAAACACCATATATTTT. This gives the protein CASSSRDRGPSGNTIYF.

The chain links TRBV2 to TRBJ2-3; tentatively, D is TRBD2 (6 bases). The CDR3 has 16 residues. V lost 7 bases, J lost 0 bases, and 17 bases lay in between. Germline V lookup: CDR1 SNHLY, CDR2 FYNNEI. The CDR3 coding sequence is TGTGCCAGCACTGGCGGGAAACTAGCTAGCACAGATACGCAGTATTTT. Translation: CASTGGKLASTDTQYF.

The rearrangement uses TRBV27 and TRBJ1-1, with 10 bases that match TRBD1. The CDR3 loop spans 14 amino acids. Germline V gives CDR1 MNHEY, CDR2 SMNVEV (reference sequence). Unmatched junction bases numbered 1, after V lost 3 bases and J lost 3 bases. The CDR3: CASSLDRGYTEAFF. The CDR3 DNA reads TGTGCCAGCAGTTTGGACAGGGGGTACACTGAAGCTTTCTTT.

The V call is TRBV6-6, the J call TRBJ1-1; no definite D call. The ends were cut back, 2 bases at V and 0 bases at J, with 7 bases in the middle. Germline CDR1 MNHNY, CDR2 SVGAGI (reference sequence). This CDR3 contains 14 residues. CDR3 in DNA: TGTGCCAGCAGTTACGGTGCAGTGAACACTGAAGCTTTCTTT. Translated, it gives CASSYGAVNTEAFF.